The sequence of this T cell receptor beta chain was determined in a study of T cell changes during pregnancy in multiple sclerosis. Germline CDR1 SGHDT, CDR2 YYEEEE. Trimming removed 5 bases from V and 4 bases from J, with 10 bases in between. CDR3 length equals 13 residues. The table came from immunoSEQ multiplex PCR; TCRdb's copy has only in-frame clones and leaves some out. This sample has about 16,000 clones; 80% to 90% occur once, and the top ten carry around 20%. J is TRBJ1-5 and V is TRBV5-6; TRBD1 is a possible D gene (5 bases). This specimen was CD8+ T cells from peripheral blood mononuclear cells, taken in the first trimester of pregnancy. This receptor was obtained from a female donor with multiple sclerosis, enrolled in a pregnancy study. Here the CDR3 reads CASSPGVNQPQHF. The CDR3, as DNA: TGTGCCAGCAGTCCGGGGGTTAATCAGCCCCAGCATTTT.